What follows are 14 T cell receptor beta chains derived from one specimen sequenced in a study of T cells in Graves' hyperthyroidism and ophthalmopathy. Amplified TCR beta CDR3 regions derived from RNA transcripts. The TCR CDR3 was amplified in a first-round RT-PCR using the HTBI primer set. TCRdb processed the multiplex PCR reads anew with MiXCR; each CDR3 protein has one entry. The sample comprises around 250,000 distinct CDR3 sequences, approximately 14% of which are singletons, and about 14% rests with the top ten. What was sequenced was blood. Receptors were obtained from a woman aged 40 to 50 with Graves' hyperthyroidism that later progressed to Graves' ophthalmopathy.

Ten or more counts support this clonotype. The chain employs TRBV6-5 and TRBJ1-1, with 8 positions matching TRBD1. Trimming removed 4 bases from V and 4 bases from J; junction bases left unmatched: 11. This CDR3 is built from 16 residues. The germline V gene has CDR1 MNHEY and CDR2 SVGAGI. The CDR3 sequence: CASSSRDRQWGTEAFF. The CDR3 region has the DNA TGTGCCAGCAGTTCCCGGGACAGGCAATGGGGCACTGAAGCTTTCTTT.

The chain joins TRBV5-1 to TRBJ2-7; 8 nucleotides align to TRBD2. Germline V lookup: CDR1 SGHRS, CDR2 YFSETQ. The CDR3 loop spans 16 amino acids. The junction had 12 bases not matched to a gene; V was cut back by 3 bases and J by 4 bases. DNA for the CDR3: TGCGCCAGCAGCTCGACGGGAGGGCAGGGTGGGTACGAGCAGTACTTC. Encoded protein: CASSSTGGQGGYEQYF.

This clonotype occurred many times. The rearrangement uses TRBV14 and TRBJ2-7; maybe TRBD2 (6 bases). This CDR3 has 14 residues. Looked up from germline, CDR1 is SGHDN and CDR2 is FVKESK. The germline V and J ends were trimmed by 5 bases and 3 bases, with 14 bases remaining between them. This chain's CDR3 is CASSEVGGFYEQYF. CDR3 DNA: TGTGCCAGCAGCGAAGTGGGGGGATTCTACGAGCAGTACTTC. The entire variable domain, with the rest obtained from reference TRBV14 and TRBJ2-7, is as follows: EAGVTQFPSHSVIEKGQTVTLRCDPISGHDNLYWYRRVMGKEIKFLLHFVKESKQDESGMPNNRFLAERTGGTYSTLKVQPAELEDSGVYFCASSEVGGFYEQYFGPGTRLTVT.

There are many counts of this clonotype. Here the CDR3 reads CASSPGTTYQPQHF. The DNA for the CDR3 is TGTGCCAGCAGCCCCGGGACTACATATCAGCCCCAGCATTTT. The rearrangement joins TRBV27 to TRBJ1-5; D may be TRBD1 (5 bases). This CDR3 region has 14 residues. The germline gives CDR1 MNHEY, CDR2 SMNVEV (reference sequence). Deletions cut 6 bases from V and 5 bases from J, with 14 bases between.

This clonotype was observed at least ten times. The CDR3 region is CSVPSTAGNTEAFF. The CDR3 region has the DNA TGCAGTGTCCCCTCAACGGCAGGGAACACTGAAGCTTTCTTT. This chain joins TRBV20-1 and TRBJ1-1; no clear D gene. The germline V and J ends were trimmed by 7 bases and 1 base, with 16 bases remaining between them. Per germline, CDR1 DFQATT and CDR2 SNEGSKA (reference sequence). This CDR3 comprises 14 residues.

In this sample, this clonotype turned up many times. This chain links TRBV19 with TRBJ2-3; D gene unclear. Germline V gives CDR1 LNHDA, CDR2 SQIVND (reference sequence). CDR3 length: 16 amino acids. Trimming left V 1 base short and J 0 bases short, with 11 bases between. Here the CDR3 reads CASSIGGGASTDTQYF. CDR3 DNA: TGTGCCAGTAGTATAGGAGGCGGAGCTAGCACAGATACGCAGTATTTT.

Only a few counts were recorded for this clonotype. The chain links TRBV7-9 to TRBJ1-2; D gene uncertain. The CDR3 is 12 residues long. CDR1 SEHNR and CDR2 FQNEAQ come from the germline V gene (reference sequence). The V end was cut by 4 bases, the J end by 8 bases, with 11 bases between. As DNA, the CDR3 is TGTGCCAGCAGCTCCCGGACGGGAGGCTACACCTTC. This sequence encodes CASSSRTGGYTF.

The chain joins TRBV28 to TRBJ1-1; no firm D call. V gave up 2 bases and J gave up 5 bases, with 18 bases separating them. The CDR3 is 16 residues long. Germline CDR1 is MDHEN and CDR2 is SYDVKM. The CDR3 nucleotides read TGTGCCAGCAGTTTACGCGTCGGCAGAGGAATTACTGAAGCTTTCTTT. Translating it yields CASSLRVGRGITEAFF.

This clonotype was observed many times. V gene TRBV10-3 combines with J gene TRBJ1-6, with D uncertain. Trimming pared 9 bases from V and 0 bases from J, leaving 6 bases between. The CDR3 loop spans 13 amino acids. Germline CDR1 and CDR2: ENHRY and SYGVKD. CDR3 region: CAIGSSYNSPLHF. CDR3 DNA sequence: TGTGCCATAGGGAGCTCCTATAATTCACCCCTCCACTTT.

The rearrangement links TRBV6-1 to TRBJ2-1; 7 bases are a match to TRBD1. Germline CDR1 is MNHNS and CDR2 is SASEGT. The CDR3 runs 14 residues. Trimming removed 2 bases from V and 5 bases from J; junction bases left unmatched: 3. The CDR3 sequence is CASSERGQDNEQFF. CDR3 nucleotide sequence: TGTGCCAGCAGTGAAAGGGGGCAGGACAATGAGCAGTTCTTC.

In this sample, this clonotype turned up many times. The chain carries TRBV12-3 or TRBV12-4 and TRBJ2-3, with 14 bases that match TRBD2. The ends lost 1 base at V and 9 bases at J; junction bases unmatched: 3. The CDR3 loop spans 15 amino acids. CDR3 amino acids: CASSLETSGRGTQYF. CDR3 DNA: TGTGCCAGCAGTTTAGAGACTAGCGGGAGGGGAACGCAGTATTTT.

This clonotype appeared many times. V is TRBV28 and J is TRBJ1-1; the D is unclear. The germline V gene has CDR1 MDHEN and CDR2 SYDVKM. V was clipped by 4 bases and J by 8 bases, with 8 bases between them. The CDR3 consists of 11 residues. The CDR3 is CASSSTGEAFF. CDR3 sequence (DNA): TGTGCCAGCAGTTCAACGGGGGAAGCTTTCTTT.

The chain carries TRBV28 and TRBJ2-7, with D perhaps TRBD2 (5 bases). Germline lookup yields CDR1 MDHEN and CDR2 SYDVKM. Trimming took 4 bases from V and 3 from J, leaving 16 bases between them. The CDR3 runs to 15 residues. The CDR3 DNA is TGTGCCAGCAGTTGGCTCCCCGGGGTATTCTACGAGCAGTACTTC. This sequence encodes CASSWLPGVFYEQYF.

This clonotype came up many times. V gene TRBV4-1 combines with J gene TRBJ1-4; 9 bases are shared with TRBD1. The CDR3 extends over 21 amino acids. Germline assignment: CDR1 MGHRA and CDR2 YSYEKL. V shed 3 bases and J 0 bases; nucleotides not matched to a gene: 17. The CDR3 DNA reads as TGCGCCAGCAGCCACGGGACAGGGCGTCGCTCCCATACGGCAACTAATGAAAAACTGTTTTTT. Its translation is CASSHGTGRRSHTATNEKLFF.